Presented here are 18 T cell receptor beta chains from one specimen sequenced in a study of T cell responses to AZD1222 COVID-19 vaccine. Sequenced by immunoSEQ multiplex PCR; TCRdb stores in-frame clones only, minus some. The data contain approximately 92,000 clones, over 80% of them singletons. The sample was peripheral blood, taken on day 0 of AZD1222 vaccination. These receptor sequences come from an adult in good health.

J is TRBJ1-6 and V is TRBV4-3, with TRBD1 identical over 9 bases. Per germline, CDR1 LGHNA and CDR2 YSLEER. V lost 0 bases to trimming and J lost 7 bases; unmatched junction nucleotides: 7. CDR3 size: 17 residues. The CDR3 bases are TGCGCCAGCAGCCAAGAGATCCGACAGGGGGGGAATTCACCCCTCCACTTT. Translated, it gives CASSQEIRQGGNSPLHF.

This chain joins TRBV5-5 and TRBJ2-5; 7 nucleotides agree with TRBD1. This CDR3 contains 15 residues. Trimming cost V 1 base and J 7 bases; bases outside gene matches: 10. Looked up from germline, CDR1 is SGHKS and CDR2 is YYEKEE (reference sequence). CDR3 region: CASSLRQGNIGTQYF. CDR3 nucleotides: TGTGCCAGCAGCTTGCGACAGGGTAATATCGGGACCCAGTACTTC.

This sequence joins TRBV9 and TRBJ2-1; 13 bases are a match to TRBD2. This CDR3 is built from 17 residues. The V gene end was trimmed by 4 bases and the J gene end by 0 bases; junction bases not matched to a gene: 4. From germline, CDR1 is SGDLS and CDR2 YYNGEE. This chain's CDR3 is CASSPRTSGGSYNEQFF. The DNA of the CDR3 is TGTGCCAGCAGCCCCCGGACTAGCGGGGGCTCCTACAATGAGCAGTTCTTC. The full variable domain, with the rest looked up from reference TRBV9 and TRBJ2-1, is DSGVTQTPKHLITATGQRVTLRCSPRSGDLSVYWYQQSLDQGLQFLIQYYNGEERAKGNILERFSAQQFPDLHSELNLSSLELGDSALYFCASSPRTSGGSYNEQFFGPGTRLTVL.

The chain has TRBV13 and TRBJ2-7; D may be TRBD2 (5 bases). Looked up from germline, CDR1 is PRHDT and CDR2 is FYEKMQ (reference sequence). Trimming removed 2 bases from V and 3 bases from J, with 11 bases in between. The CDR3 loop spans 14 amino acids. CDR3 residues: CASSLSEGSYEQYF. The DNA for the CDR3 is TGTGCCAGCAGCTTATCCGAAGGGAGCTACGAGCAGTACTTC.

The V and J genes are TRBV18 and TRBJ1-6; D unclear. From germline, CDR1 is KGHSH and CDR2 LQKENI. The CDR3 is 14 amino acids. Trimming cost V 3 bases and J 6 bases, with 9 bases left between them. Here the CDR3 reads CASSPVQTNSPLHF. The CDR3 DNA sequence: TGTGCCAGCTCACCGGTACAGACTAATTCACCCCTCCACTTT.

J is TRBJ1-2 and V is TRBV11-2; D not resolved. V lost 8 bases, J lost 8 bases, and 18 bases lay in between. Germline CDR1 is SGHAT and CDR2 is FQNNGV. This CDR3 comprises 13 residues. Written as DNA, the CDR3 is TGTGCCAGCGCCCCAGACCGAGTTGGGGGCTACACCTTC. As protein: CASAPDRVGGYTF. The full variable domain, in which reference TRBV11-2 and TRBJ1-2 provide the parts outside the CDR3, is EAGVAQSPRYKIIEKRQSVAFWCNPISGHATLYWYQQILGQGPKLLIQFQNNGVVDDSQLPKDRFSAERLKGVDSTLKIQPAKLEDSAVYLCASAPDRVGGYTFGSGTRLTVV.

The rearrangement joins TRBV5-4 to TRBJ1-6, with D unresolved. Trimming left V 6 bases short and J 5 bases short, with 15 bases between. Germline V gene lookup returns CDR1 SGHNT and CDR2 YYREEE (reference sequence). The CDR3 runs 15 residues. The CDR3 region has the DNA TGTGCCAGCACCTCAATCGGGATTGATAATTCACCCCTCCACTTT. Translated: CASTSIGIDNSPLHF. Using reference TRBV5-4 and TRBJ1-6 for the parts outside the CDR3, the full variable domain is ETGVTQSPTHLIKTRGQQVTLRCSSQSGHNTVSWYQQALGQGPQFIFQYYREEENGRGNFPPRFSGLQFPNYSSELNVNALELDDSALYLCASTSIGIDNSPLHFGNGTRLTVT.

This chain uses TRBV24-1 with TRBJ2-7, with D tentatively TRBD1 or TRBD2 (5 bases each). The CDR3 contains 12 residues. Trimming removed 9 bases at V and 4 bases at J, with 12 bases between. CDR1 and CDR2 (germline): KGHDR, SFDVKD. This CDR3 reads CATPGTVYEQYF. In nucleotides, the CDR3 is TGTGCCACCCCCGGGACCGTTTACGAGCAGTACTTC.

The V call is TRBV3-1 (or the pseudogene TRBV3-2), the J call TRBJ2-1; D perhaps matches TRBD2 (6 bases). The CDR3 runs 14 residues. V shed 2 bases and J shed 14 bases, with 19 bases lying between them. In germline, CDR1 is LGHDT, CDR2 YNNKEL (reference sequence). The CDR3 here is CASSQRVGGDFKFF. The CDR3 DNA reads as TGTGCCAGCAGCCAAAGGGTAGGTGGGGACTTCAAGTTCTTC.

The chain joins TRBV19 to TRBJ2-3; TRBD2 aligns across 10 bases. Germline V gives CDR1 LNHDA, CDR2 SQIVND (reference sequence). This CDR3 spans 20 amino acids. V was clipped by 3 bases and J by 0 bases; unmatched bases: 15. Written as DNA, the CDR3 is TGTGCCAGTAGTATGGCCCCCAGCGGGGGGGTAAATCCTAGCACAGATACGCAGTATTTT. It translates to CASSMAPSGGVNPSTDTQYF.

The CDR3 loop reads CASSQDFGQGAHQPQHF. Written as DNA, the CDR3 is TGTGCCAGCAGCCAAGATTTTGGACAGGGGGCCCATCAGCCCCAGCATTTT. The chain joins TRBV3-1 (or the pseudogene TRBV3-2) to TRBJ1-5; 11 bases map to TRBD1. V shed 0 bases, J shed 5 bases, and the junction held 6 bases outside the gene matches. Germline V lookup: CDR1 LGHDT, CDR2 YNNKEL (reference sequence). The CDR3 length is 17 residues.

This rearrangement joins TRBV19 to TRBJ1-4, with D tentatively TRBD1 (5 bases). Trimming left V 7 bases short and J 1 base short, with 7 bases between. The CDR3 covers 13 residues. Germline V lookup: CDR1 LNHDA, CDR2 SQIVND (reference sequence). The CDR3 region has the DNA TGTGCCAGTAAGGGGCGAACTAATGAAAAACTGTTTTTT. This translates into CASKGRTNEKLFF.

The rearrangement uses TRBV19 and TRBJ1-4, with D tentatively TRBD1 (5 bases). Per germline, CDR1 LNHDA and CDR2 SQIVND (reference sequence). V was clipped by 4 bases and J by 4 bases, with 16 bases between them. The CDR3 is 16 residues long. The DNA for the CDR3 is TGTGCCAGTAGTACAGGGACGGCAGCAATTAATGAAAAACTGTTTTTT. Translated, it gives CASSTGTAAINEKLFF.

The CDR3 sequence: CSVVPVSTDTQYF. The CDR3 DNA sequence: TGCAGCGTTGTACCGGTTAGCACAGATACGCAGTATTTT. V usage is TRBV29-1 and J usage is TRBJ2-3, with no clear D. The length of the CDR3 is 13 residues. Germline V gene data show CDR1 as SQVTM and CDR2 as ANQGSEA. The ends were cut back, 4 bases at V and 0 bases at J, with 8 bases in the middle.

The chain joins TRBV18 to TRBJ2-7; 9 nucleotides match TRBD2. With 2 bases clipped from V and 6 bases from J, the junction kept 8 bases outside the gene matches. Germline-derived CDR1 and CDR2 are KGHSH and LQKENI. The CDR3 spans 15 residues. CDR3 bases: TGTGCCAGCTCACCAGGTAGCGGGAGTATCGGCGAGCAGTACTTC. Protein product: CASSPGSGSIGEQYF.

As DNA, the CDR3 is TGTGCCAGCAGTCCGCAAGGACCGGTGAGCTCCTATAATTCACCCCTCCACTTT. Translating gives CASSPQGPVSSYNSPLHF. The chain combines TRBV27 with TRBJ1-6; no firm D call. V was clipped by 5 bases and J by 0 bases, with 17 bases between them. The CDR3 covers 18 residues. The germline V gene has CDR1 MNHEY and CDR2 SMNVEV (reference sequence).

This clone was counted a few times. This chain joins TRBV3-1 (or the pseudogene TRBV3-2) and TRBJ2-1; no definite D call. Per germline, CDR1 LGHDT and CDR2 YNNKEL (reference sequence). The germline V and J ends were trimmed by 0 bases and 4 bases, with 10 bases remaining between them. CDR3 length equals 15 residues. The CDR3 DNA reads TGTGCCAGCAGCCAAGATGGGCGGCAATACAATGAGCAGTTCTTC. Its protein product is CASSQDGRQYNEQFF.

This clone was picked up a small number of times. This chain joins TRBV6-5 and TRBJ1-5; D perhaps matches TRBD1 (5 bases). Germline-derived CDR1 and CDR2 are MNHEY and SVGAGI. There are 15 residues in the CDR3. V was pared by 4 bases and J by 3 bases, with 13 bases between. CDR3 nucleotides: TGTGCCAGCAGTTGGGGCGTAGGGCCCAATCAGCCCCAGCATTTT. As protein: CASSWGVGPNQPQHF.